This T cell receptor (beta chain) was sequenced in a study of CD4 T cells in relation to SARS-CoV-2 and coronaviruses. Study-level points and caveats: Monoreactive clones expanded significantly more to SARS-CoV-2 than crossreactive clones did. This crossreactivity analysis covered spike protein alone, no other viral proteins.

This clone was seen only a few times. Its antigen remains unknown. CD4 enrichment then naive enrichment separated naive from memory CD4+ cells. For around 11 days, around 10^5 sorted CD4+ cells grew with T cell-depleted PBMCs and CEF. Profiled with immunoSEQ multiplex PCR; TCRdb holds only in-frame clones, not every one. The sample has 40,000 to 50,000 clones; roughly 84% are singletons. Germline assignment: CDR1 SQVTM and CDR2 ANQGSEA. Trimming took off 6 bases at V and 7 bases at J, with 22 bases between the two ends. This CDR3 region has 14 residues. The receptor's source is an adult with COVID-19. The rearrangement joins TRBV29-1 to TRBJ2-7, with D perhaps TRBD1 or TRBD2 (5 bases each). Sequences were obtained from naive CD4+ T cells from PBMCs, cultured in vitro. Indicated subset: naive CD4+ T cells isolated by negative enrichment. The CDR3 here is CSVGDQAALREQYF. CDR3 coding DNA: TGCAGCGTGGGGGATCAGGCGGCGCTACGGGAGCAGTACTTC.